The clone carrying this T cell receptor beta chain was detected ten times or more. The sample is drawn from a study of T cells after yellow fever vaccination. Turning to the study itself: SMART-Seq v4 Ultra Low Input prepared libraries from low-cell fractions.

They built TCR cDNA with 5'RACE template switching, a step that put in a universal primer site and UMIs. TCRdb analysed the 5' RACE reads with MiXCR anew, one entry per CDR3 protein. The top ten clones hold about 2% of a sample with 70,000 or so distinct CDR3 sequences, around 6.2% of them seen once. V gave up 1 base and J gave up 5 bases, with 9 bases separating them. The CDR3 is made up of 13 amino acids. Germline CDR1 and CDR2: SGHKS and YYEKEE (reference sequence). The source was CD4+ T cells sorted from PBMCs, collected roughly 14 days after the first yellow fever vaccination. This chain uses TRBV5-5 with TRBJ2-5, with D possibly matching TRBD2 (6 bases). The source of this sequence is a man aged 18 to 30 who received the YFV17D yellow fever vaccine. CDR3 DNA: TGTGCCAGCAGCTTGCCGGGGGAGGAGACCCAGTACTTC. Protein product: CASSLPGEETQYF.